Listed here are 18 T cell receptor beta chains from one sample, sequenced in a study of shared clonotypes between healthy human individuals. Sequencing used immunoSEQ multiplex PCR; TCRdb keeps in-frame clones, though not all of them. The table includes over 2 million clones, 85% to 95% detected once. The sequenced sample consisted of naive CD4+ T cells from PBMCs. Sample subset: CD45RA+ positively selected. The receptors stem from a man younger than 30 in good health. Some clones in this sample may be carry-over from other donors' samples.

With respect to this clone: At one end, the junction sequence differs from germline, possibly due to a read error. The chain has TRBV5-6 and TRBJ2-2; D is ambiguous. Per germline, CDR1 SGHDT and CDR2 YYEEEE. This CDR3 comprises 13 residues. CDR3 sequence (DNA): TGTGCCAGCAACTTGGTCGACACCGGGGAGCTGTTTTTT. This translates into CASNLVDTGELFF. The complete variable domain, with remaining parts taken from reference TRBV5-6 and TRBJ2-2, reads DAGVTQSPTHLIKTRGQQVTLRCSPKSGHDTVSWYQQALGQGPQFIFQYYEEEERQRGNFPDRFSGHQFPNYSSELNVNALLLGDSALYLCASNLVDTGELFFGEGSRLTVL.

This chain joins TRBV5-4 and TRBJ2-1; either TRBD1 or TRBD2 may fit D (5 bases each). The V end was cut by 0 bases, the J end by 9 bases, with 13 bases between. CDR1 SGHNT and CDR2 YYREEE come from the germline V gene (reference sequence). The CDR3 consists of 14 residues. The CDR3 DNA is TGTGCCAGCAGCTTGGACTCGAGGGGAAGTGAGCAGTTCTTC. Its protein product is CASSLDSRGSEQFF.

V is TRBV20-1 and J is TRBJ2-3; D gene unclear. Trimming shortened V by 0 bases and J by 8 bases, and 0 bases separated the two germline ends. The germline gives CDR1 DFQATT, CDR2 SNEGSKA (reference sequence). This CDR3 is built from 9 residues. CDR3: CSARDTQYF. DNA of the CDR3: TGCAGTGCTAGAGATACGCAGTATTTT.

In regard to this clone: The same CDR3 also results from other DNA sequences found in this sample. J is TRBJ1-1 and V is TRBV9; D remains ambiguous. V was clipped by 0 bases and J by 4 bases, with 10 bases between them. CDR1 and CDR2 (germline): SGDLS, YYNGEE. This CDR3 has 14 amino acids. In DNA form, the CDR3 reads TGTGCCAGCAGCGTAGGGCCATTCGGCACTGAAGCTTTCTTT. Its protein is CASSVGPFGTEAFF.

This clone was counted once. V and J are TRBV28 and TRBJ2-7, with D hard to call. This CDR3 is built from 13 residues. Germline V gene data show CDR1 as MDHEN and CDR2 as SYDVKM. V lost 7 bases, J lost 3 bases, and 13 bases lay in between. CDR3 residues: CASTSPGFYEQYF. CDR3 coding DNA: TGTGCCAGCACTAGTCCCGGGTTCTACGAGCAGTACTTC.

The chain has TRBV5-4 and TRBJ2-7, with TRBD1 matching 8 bases. This CDR3 comprises 15 residues. Germline values: CDR1 SGHNT, CDR2 YYREEE (reference sequence). V shed 2 bases and J 0 bases; nucleotides not matched to a gene: 4. As DNA, the CDR3 is TGTGCCAGCAGCTTAACAGGGGGATCCTCCTACGAGCAGTACTTC. Its translation is CASSLTGGSSYEQYF.

A single count supports this clone. Other DNA sequences in the sample encode the same CDR3. CDR3 residues: CASSLGGINQPQHF. Written as DNA, the CDR3 is TGCGCCAGCAGCCTAGGGGGGATCAATCAGCCCCAGCATTTT. This sequence joins TRBV5-1 and TRBJ1-5; maybe TRBD1 (6 bases). Looked up from germline, CDR1 is SGHRS and CDR2 is YFSETQ. CDR3 size: 14 residues. V shed 4 bases and J shed 3 bases, with 11 bases lying between them.

The rearrangement joins TRBV28 to TRBJ2-1, with TRBD1 as a possible D gene (6 bases). Germline loops: CDR1 MDHEN, CDR2 SYDVKM. V gave up 4 bases and J gave up 8 bases, with 9 bases separating them. The CDR3 is 12 residues long. The CDR3 loop is CASSSGDYEQFF. The CDR3, as DNA: TGTGCCAGCAGTTCAGGGGATTATGAGCAGTTCTTC. Full variable domain (remainder filled in from reference TRBV28 and TRBJ2-1): DVKVTQSSRYLVKRTGEKVFLECVQDMDHENMFWYRQDPGLGLRLIYFSYDVKMKEKGDIPEGYSVSREKKERFSLILESASTNQTSMYLCASSSGDYEQFFGPGTRLTVL.

The chain is built from TRBV18 and TRBJ1-2, with a weak D call TRBD1 (5 bases). V was cut by 3 bases and J by 0 bases, with 14 bases left in between. The V gene's germline CDR1 is KGHSH and CDR2 LQKENI. The CDR3 sequence is 16 residues long. The CDR3 bases are TGTGCCAGCTCACCCCTAGGCGGGGGAGCTAACTATGGCTACACCTTC. Amino acids: CASSPLGGGANYGYTF.

V gene TRBV5-1 combines with J gene TRBJ1-2; tentatively, D is TRBD1 (5 bases). Germline assignment: CDR1 SGHRS and CDR2 YFSETQ. The CDR3 totals 14 residues. The V and J ends lost 3 bases and 2 bases respectively, with 11 bases between them. The CDR3 nucleotides read TGCGCCAGCAGCTGGACTGAGGGGAACTATGGCTACACCTTC. It translates to CASSWTEGNYGYTF.

V gene TRBV19 combines with J gene TRBJ1-1; 9 bases map to TRBD1. V was pared by 7 bases and J by 2 bases, with 11 bases of the junction left unmatched. The CDR3 spans 16 residues. Germline V gives CDR1 LNHDA, CDR2 SQIVND (reference sequence). The CDR3 sequence is CASTVTGQGPNTEAFF. For the CDR3, the DNA is TGTGCCAGTACCGTAACGGGACAGGGCCCAAACACTGAAGCTTTCTTT.

The CDR3 coding sequence is TGTGCCAGCAGTTGGAACAGGTGGGAACACTCGACTGAAGCTTTCTTT. It specifies CASSWNRWEHSTEAFF. The gene calls are TRBV28 and TRBJ1-1; possible D gene TRBD1, 5 bases. V lost 4 bases and J 5 bases, leaving 20 bases between the germline ends. This CDR3 has 16 residues. Germline CDR1 is MDHEN and CDR2 is SYDVKM.

The chain is built from TRBV5-5 and TRBJ2-7; 7 bases are a match to TRBD1. Germline values: CDR1 SGHKS, CDR2 YYEKEE (reference sequence). V shed 1 base and J 1 base; nucleotides not matched to a gene: 8. This CDR3 has 16 amino acids. This chain's CDR3 is CASSLPRQGLSYEQYF. The DNA of the CDR3 is TGTGCCAGCAGCTTGCCGAGACAGGGTTTATCCTACGAGCAGTACTTC.

J is TRBJ1-1 and V is TRBV29-1; no clear D gene. Deletions cut 5 bases from V and 0 bases from J, with 10 bases between. This CDR3 has 13 residues. Per germline, CDR1 SQVTM and CDR2 ANQGSEA. CDR3 DNA sequence: TGCAGCGTTTGCGGAGTCATGAACACTGAAGCTTTCTTT. Translation: CSVCGVMNTEAFF.

This chain connects TRBV28 to TRBJ2-3, with D unresolved. V lost 5 bases, J lost 4 bases, and 7 bases lay in between. The CDR3 consists of 12 residues. Germline V gene sequence: CDR1 MDHEN, CDR2 SYDVKM. This CDR3 reads CASSPPADTQYF. The CDR3 nucleotides are TGTGCCAGCAGTCCCCCGGCAGATACGCAGTATTTT.

In this sample, this clone turned up a few times. The V gene is TRBV4-1, the J gene TRBJ1-1, with 9 positions matching TRBD1. V shed 0 bases and J 2 bases; nucleotides not matched to a gene: 1. This CDR3 is built from 15 residues. Germline V gives CDR1 MGHRA, CDR2 YSYEKL. This CDR3 is CASSQEGQGNTEAFF. The CDR3 DNA is TGCGCCAGCAGCCAAGAGGGACAGGGCAACACTGAAGCTTTCTTT.

V usage is TRBV9 and J usage is TRBJ2-7; TRBD1 is a possible D gene (6 bases). Trimming cost V 4 bases and J 1 base, with 12 bases left between them. Germline CDR1 SGDLS, CDR2 YYNGEE. The CDR3 extends over 14 amino acids. The CDR3, as DNA: TGTGCCAGCAGCAACAGGGTGGGTTCCTACGAGCAGTACTTC. Protein: CASSNRVGSYEQYF.

The chain links TRBV28 to TRBJ1-5; D is possibly TRBD1 (6 bases). V was clipped by 8 bases and J by 9 bases, with 20 bases between them. This CDR3 comprises 14 residues. In germline, CDR1 is MDHEN, CDR2 SYDVKM. The CDR3 region is CASGLKQGRLPQHF. The CDR3 DNA follows: TGTGCCAGCGGGTTGAAACAGGGTAGGCTGCCCCAGCATTTT.